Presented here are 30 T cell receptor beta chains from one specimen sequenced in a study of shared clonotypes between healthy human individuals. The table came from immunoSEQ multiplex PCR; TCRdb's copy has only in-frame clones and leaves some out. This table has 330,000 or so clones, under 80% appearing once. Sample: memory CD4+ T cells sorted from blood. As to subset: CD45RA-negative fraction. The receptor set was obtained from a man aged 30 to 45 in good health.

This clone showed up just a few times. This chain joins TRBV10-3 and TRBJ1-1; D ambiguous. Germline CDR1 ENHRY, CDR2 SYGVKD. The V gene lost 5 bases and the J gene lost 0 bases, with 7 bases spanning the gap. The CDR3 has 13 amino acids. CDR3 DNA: TGTGCCATCAGTCGGGATCTGAACACTGAAGCTTTCTTT. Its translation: CAISRDLNTEAFF.

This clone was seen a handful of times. CDR3 loop: CASSRSRSSGAFF. The CDR3, as DNA: TGTGCCAGCAGCCGATCGCGAAGTTCGGGAGCTTTCTTT. V is TRBV7-8 and J is TRBJ1-1; no clear D gene. Trimming cost V 5 bases and J 10 bases, with 17 bases left between them. The V gene's germline CDR1 is SGHVS and CDR2 FQNEAQ. CDR3 length: 13 residues.

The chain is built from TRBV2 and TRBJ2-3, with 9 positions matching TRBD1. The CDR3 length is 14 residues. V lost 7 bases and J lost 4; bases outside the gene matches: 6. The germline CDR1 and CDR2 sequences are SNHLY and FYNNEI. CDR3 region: CASTPDRGADTQYF. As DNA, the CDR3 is TGTGCCAGCACTCCGGACAGGGGTGCAGATACGCAGTATTTT.

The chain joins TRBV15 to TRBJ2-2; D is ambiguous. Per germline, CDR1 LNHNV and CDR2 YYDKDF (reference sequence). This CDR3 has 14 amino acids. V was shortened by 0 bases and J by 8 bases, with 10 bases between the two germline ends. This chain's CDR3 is CATSRDAADGELFF. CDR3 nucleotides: TGTGCCACCAGCAGAGATGCCGCTGATGGGGAGCTGTTTTTT.

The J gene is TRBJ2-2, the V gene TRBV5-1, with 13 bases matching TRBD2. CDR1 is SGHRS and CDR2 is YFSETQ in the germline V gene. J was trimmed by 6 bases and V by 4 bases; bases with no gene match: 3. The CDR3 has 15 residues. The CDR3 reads CASSRTSGRSGELFF. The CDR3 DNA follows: TGCGCCAGCAGCCGGACTAGCGGGAGATCCGGGGAGCTGTTTTTT.

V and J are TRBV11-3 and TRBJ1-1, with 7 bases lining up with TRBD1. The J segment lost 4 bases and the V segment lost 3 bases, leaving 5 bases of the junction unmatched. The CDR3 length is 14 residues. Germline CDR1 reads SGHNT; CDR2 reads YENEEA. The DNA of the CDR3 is TGTGCCAGCAGCTTGGCCAGGGGGAGCACTGAAGCTTTCTTT. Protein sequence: CASSLARGSTEAFF.

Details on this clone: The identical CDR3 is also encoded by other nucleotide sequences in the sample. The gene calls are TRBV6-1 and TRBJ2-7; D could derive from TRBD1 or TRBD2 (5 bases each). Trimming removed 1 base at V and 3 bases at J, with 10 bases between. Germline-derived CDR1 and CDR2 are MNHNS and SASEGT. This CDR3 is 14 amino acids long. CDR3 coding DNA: TGTGCCAGCAGTGAAGGAGGGCAGGGCTACGAGCAGTACTTC. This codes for CASSEGGQGYEQYF.

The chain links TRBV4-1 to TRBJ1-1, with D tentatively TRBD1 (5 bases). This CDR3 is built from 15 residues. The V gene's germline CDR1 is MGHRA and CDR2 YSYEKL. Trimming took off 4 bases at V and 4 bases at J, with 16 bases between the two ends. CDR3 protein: CASSPPGRAGTEAFF. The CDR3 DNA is TGCGCCAGCAGCCCGCCGGGCAGGGCAGGCACTGAAGCTTTCTTT.

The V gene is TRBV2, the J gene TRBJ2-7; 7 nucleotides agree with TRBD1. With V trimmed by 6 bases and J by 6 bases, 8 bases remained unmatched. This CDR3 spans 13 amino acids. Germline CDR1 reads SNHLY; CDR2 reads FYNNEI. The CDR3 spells CASSPTGTSEQYF. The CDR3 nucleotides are TGTGCCAGCAGCCCGACAGGGACCTCCGAGCAGTACTTC.

CDR3 amino acids: CASSWTGGYEKLFF. The CDR3 region has the DNA TGTGCCAGCAGTTGGACAGGCGGTTATGAAAAACTGTTTTTT. This chain uses TRBV27 with TRBJ1-4, with TRBD1 matching 7 bases. Germline CDR1 reads MNHEY; CDR2 reads SMNVEV (reference sequence). The CDR3 is 14 amino acids. Germline trimming cut 4 bases from V and 6 bases from J; bases unmatched to any gene: 5. The full variable domain, its missing parts supplied by reference TRBV27 and TRBJ1-4, is EAQVTQNPRYLITVTGKKLTVTCSQNMNHEYMSWYRQDPGLGLRQIYYSMNVEVTDKGDVPEGYKVSRKEKRNFPLILESPSPNQTSLYFCASSWTGGYEKLFFGSGTQLSVL.

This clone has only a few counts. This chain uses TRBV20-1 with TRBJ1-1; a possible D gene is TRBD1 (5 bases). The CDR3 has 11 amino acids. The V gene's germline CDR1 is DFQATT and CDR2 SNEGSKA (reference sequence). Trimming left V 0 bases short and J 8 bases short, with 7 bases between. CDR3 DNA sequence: TGCAGTGCTAGAGACGACAGAGAAGCTTTCTTT. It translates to CSARDDREAFF.

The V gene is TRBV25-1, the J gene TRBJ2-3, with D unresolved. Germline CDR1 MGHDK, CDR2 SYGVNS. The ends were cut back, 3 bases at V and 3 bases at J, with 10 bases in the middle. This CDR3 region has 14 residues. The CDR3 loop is CASSEQNGTDTQYF. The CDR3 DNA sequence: TGTGCCAGCAGTGAGCAGAACGGGACAGATACGCAGTATTTT.

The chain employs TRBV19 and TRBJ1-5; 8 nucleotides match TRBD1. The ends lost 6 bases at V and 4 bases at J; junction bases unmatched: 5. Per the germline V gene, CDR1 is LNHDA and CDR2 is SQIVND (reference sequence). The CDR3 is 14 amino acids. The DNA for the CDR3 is TGTGCCAGTAGGAAAGGACAGGGTAATCAGCCCCAGCATTTT. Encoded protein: CASRKGQGNQPQHF.

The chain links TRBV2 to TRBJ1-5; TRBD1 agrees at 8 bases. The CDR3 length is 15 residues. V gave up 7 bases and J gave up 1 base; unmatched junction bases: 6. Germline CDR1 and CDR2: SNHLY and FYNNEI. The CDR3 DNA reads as TGTGCCAGCACCTACCGACAGGGGAGCAATCAGCCCCAGCATTTT. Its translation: CASTYRQGSNQPQHF. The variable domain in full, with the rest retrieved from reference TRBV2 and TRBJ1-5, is EPEVTQTPSHQVTQMGQEVILRCVPISNHLYFYWYRQILGQKVEFLVSFYNNEISEKSEIFDDQFSVERPDGSNFTLKIRSTKLEDSAMYFCASTYRQGSNQPQHFGDGTRLSIL.

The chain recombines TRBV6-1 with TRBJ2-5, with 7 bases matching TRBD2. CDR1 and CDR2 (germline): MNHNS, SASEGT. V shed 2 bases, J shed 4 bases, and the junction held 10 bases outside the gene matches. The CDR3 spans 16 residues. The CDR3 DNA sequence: TGTGCCAGCAGTGAAATTGGAGCTAGCGGTGGAGAGACCCAGTACTTC. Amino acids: CASSEIGASGGETQYF.

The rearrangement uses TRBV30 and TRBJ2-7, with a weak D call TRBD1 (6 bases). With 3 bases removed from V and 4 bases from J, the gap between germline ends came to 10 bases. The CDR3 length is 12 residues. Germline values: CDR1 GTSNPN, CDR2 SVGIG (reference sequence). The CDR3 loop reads CAWRHQGYEQYF. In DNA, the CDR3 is TGTGCCTGGAGGCACCAGGGGTACGAGCAGTACTTC.

The DNA for the CDR3 is TGCAGCTACAGGACAGGGGGCGGGTTGGCCGGGGAGCTGTTTTTT. It yields the protein CSYRTGGGLAGELFF. The rearrangement joins TRBV29-1 to TRBJ2-2; 11 nucleotides line up with TRBD1. Germline values: CDR1 SQVTM, CDR2 ANQGSEA. The CDR3 totals 15 residues. Unmatched junction bases numbered 11, after V lost 8 bases and J lost 6 bases.

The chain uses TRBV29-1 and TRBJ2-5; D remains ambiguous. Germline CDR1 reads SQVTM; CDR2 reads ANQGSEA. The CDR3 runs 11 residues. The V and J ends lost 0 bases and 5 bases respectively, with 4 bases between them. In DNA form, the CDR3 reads TGCAGCGTTGAAGACGGCGAGACCCAGTACTTC. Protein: CSVEDGETQYF.

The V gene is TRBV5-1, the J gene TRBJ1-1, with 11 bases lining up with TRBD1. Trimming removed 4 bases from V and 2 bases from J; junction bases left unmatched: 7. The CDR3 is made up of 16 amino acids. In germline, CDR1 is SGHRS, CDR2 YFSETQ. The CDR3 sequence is CASSPGQGVLNTEAFF. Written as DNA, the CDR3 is TGCGCCAGCAGCCCGGGACAGGGGGTCCTAAACACTGAAGCTTTCTTT.

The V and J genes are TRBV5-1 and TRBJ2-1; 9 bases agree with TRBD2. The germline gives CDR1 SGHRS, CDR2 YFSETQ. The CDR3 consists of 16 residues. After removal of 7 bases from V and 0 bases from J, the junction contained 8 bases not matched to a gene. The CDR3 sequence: CASATSGSSSYNEQFF. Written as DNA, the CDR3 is TGCGCCAGCGCGACTAGCGGTTCATCCTCCTACAATGAGCAGTTCTTC.

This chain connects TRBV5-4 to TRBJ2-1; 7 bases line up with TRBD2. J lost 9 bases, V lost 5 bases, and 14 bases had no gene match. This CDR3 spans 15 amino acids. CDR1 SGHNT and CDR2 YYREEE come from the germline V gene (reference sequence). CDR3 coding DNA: TGTGCCAGCAGTGGGGGGGGTTACGCGCAGGGTGAGCAGTTCTTC. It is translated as CASSGGGYAQGEQFF.

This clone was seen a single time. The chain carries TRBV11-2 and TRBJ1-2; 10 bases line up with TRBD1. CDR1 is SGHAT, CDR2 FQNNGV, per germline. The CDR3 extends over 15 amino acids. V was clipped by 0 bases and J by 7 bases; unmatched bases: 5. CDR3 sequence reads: CASSLEGQGRTGYTF. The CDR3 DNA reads TGTGCCAGCAGCTTAGAGGGACAGGGGAGGACTGGCTACACCTTC.

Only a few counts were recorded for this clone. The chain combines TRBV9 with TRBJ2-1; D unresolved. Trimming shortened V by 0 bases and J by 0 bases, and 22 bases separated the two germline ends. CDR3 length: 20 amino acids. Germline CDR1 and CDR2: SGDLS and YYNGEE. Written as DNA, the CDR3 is TGTGCCAGCAGCGTAGACCCGACCGAACTTTGGGCAAACTCCTACAATGAGCAGTTCTTC. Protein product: CASSVDPTELWANSYNEQFF.

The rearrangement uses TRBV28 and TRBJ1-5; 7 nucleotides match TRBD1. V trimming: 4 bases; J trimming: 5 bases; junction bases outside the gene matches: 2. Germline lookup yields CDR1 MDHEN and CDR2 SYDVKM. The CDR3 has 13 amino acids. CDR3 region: CASSWDRDQPQHF. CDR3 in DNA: TGTGCCAGCAGTTGGGACAGAGATCAGCCCCAGCATTTT.

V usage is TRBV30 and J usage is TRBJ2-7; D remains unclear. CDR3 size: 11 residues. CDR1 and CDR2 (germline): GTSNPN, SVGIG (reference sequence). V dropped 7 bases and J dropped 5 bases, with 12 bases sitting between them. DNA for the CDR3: TGTGCCTTAAAAGGGTTCAACGAGCAGTACTTC. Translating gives CALKGFNEQYF. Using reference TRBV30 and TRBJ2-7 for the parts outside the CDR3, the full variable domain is SQTIHQWPATLVQPVGSPLSLECTVEGTSNPNLYWYRQAAGRGLQLLFYSVGIGQISSEVPQNLSASRPQDRQFILSSKKLLLSDSGFYLCALKGFNEQYFGPGTRLTVT.

Here the CDR3 DNA reads TGTGCCAGCTCACCGATACTTCAGGGGGCTTACGAGCAGTACTTC. Translating it yields CASSPILQGAYEQYF. This chain joins TRBV18 and TRBJ2-7, with 8 bases lining up with TRBD1. The length of the CDR3 is 15 residues. CDR1 KGHSH and CDR2 LQKENI come from the germline V gene. V lost 3 bases to trimming and J lost 4 bases; unmatched junction nucleotides: 8. Based on the CDR3 plus reference TRBV18 and TRBJ2-7, the full variable domain is NAGVMQNPRHLVRRRGQEARLRCSPMKGHSHVYWYRQLPEEGLKFMVYLQKENIIDESGMPKERFSAEFPKEGPSILRIQQVVRGDSAAYFCASSPILQGAYEQYFGPGTRLTVT.

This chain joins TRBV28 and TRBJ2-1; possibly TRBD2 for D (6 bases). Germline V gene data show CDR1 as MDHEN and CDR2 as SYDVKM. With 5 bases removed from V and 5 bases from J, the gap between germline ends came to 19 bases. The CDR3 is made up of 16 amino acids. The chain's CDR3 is CASSGGMGGNDNEQFF. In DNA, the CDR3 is TGTGCCAGCAGTGGTGGGATGGGCGGGAATGACAATGAGCAGTTCTTC.

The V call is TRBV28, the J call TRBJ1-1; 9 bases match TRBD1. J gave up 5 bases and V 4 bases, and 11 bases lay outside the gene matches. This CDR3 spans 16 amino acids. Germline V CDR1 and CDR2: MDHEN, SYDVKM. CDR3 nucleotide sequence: TGTGCCAGCAGTTCCCCCGGGACAGGGTTTGTTACTGAAGCTTTCTTT. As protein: CASSSPGTGFVTEAFF.

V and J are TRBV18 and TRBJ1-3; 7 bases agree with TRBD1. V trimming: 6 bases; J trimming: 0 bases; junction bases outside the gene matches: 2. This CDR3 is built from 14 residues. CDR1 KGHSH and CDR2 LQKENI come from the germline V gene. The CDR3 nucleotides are TGTGCCAGCTCGGGACAGAACTCTGGAAACACCATATATTTT. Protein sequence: CASSGQNSGNTIYF.

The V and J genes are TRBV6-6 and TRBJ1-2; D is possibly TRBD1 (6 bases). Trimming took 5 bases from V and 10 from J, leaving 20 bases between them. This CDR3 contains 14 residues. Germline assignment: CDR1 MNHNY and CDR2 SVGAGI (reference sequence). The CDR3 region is CASSRQSPPGDYTF. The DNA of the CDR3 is TGTGCCAGCAGTAGACAGTCGCCGCCAGGGGACTACACCTTC.